The 23 T cell receptor beta chains below were found in one sample sequenced in a study of regulatory T cells in long-lasting Graves disease. CDR3-region Arm-PCR and iRepertoire HTBI primers produced the TCR beta libraries. In TCRdb, the multiplex PCR reads were re-called with MiXCR into one record per CDR3 protein. Here the sample spans roughly 510,000 distinct CDR3 sequences, around 15% being singletons. Time point meaning: newly diagnosed GD, antithyroid drugs for less than 3 months. Extracted RNA from PBMCs served as the source of the TCR library. These data also formed part of another study, on T cells in Graves' hyperthyroidism and ophthalmopathy.

The sample in question was peripheral blood mononuclear cells (PBMCs), obtained at new diagnosis, from a patient treated with antithyroid drugs. Source of these receptors: a man aged 18 to 30 with Graves disease.

This clonotype was observed at least ten times. In DNA form, the CDR3 reads TGTGCCAGCAGCCAAGTTTGGACAGCTAACACCGGGGAGCTGTTTTTT. Its translation is CASSQVWTANTGELFF. The rearrangement links TRBV3-1 to TRBJ2-2; perhaps TRBD1 as D (6 bases). CDR3 length: 16 residues. Per germline, CDR1 LGHDT and CDR2 YNNKEL (reference sequence). V dropped 1 base and J dropped 2 bases, with 11 bases sitting between them.

The J gene is TRBJ2-2, the V gene TRBV30; D is ambiguous. V lost 5 bases to trimming and J lost 5 bases, with 6 bases between them. CDR1 and CDR2 (germline): GTSNPN, SVGIG (reference sequence). This CDR3 contains 11 residues. The CDR3 loop is CAWDRTGELFF. CDR3 nucleotide sequence: TGTGCCTGGGACCGGACCGGGGAGCTGTTTTTT.

The table lists this clonotype with many counts. The genes are TRBV5-1 and TRBJ2-1, with D tentatively TRBD2 (6 bases). The CDR3 has 15 amino acids. Germline V CDR1 and CDR2: SGHRS, YFSETQ. Trimming stripped 4 bases from V and 6 bases from J, with 17 bases between. CDR3 nucleotide sequence: TGCGCCAGCAGCAAGCTGGGAGTGGAGGGCAATGAGCAGTTCTTC. Translation gives CASSKLGVEGNEQFF.

V usage is TRBV24-1 and J usage is TRBJ2-2; TRBD2 aligns across 11 bases. Losses at the gene ends were 1 base for V and 3 bases for J; bases not matched to a gene: 0. Germline loops: CDR1 KGHDR, CDR2 SFDVKD. The CDR3 runs 16 residues. This CDR3 is CATSDLLAGDTGELFF. The CDR3 DNA reads as TGTGCCACCAGTGATTTACTAGCGGGAGACACCGGGGAGCTGTTTTTT.

This clonotype was observed a handful of times. The rearrangement links TRBV10-3 to TRBJ2-1; 11 nucleotides agree with TRBD2. This CDR3 spans 18 amino acids. Germline CDR1 ENHRY, CDR2 SYGVKD. V gave up 10 bases and J gave up 0 bases; unmatched junction bases: 14. The CDR3 reads CATWGTSGTKSSYNEQFF. The CDR3 nucleotides are TGTGCCACCTGGGGGACTAGCGGAACCAAGAGCTCCTACAATGAGCAGTTCTTC.

The J gene is TRBJ2-3, the V gene TRBV9; TRBD2 might be the D (5 bases). The germline V and J ends were trimmed by 4 bases and 6 bases, with 21 bases remaining between them. Germline values: CDR1 SGDLS, CDR2 YYNGEE. The CDR3 spans 16 residues. CDR3 sequence reads: CASSSEGTSLLDTQYF. CDR3 coding DNA: TGTGCCAGCAGCTCAGAGGGTACCTCCCTTCTGGATACGCAGTATTTT.

V usage is TRBV12-3 or TRBV12-4 and J usage is TRBJ2-1; the D gene is possibly TRBD1 (5 bases). The J call is uncertain, as TRBJ2-5 better fits the DNA end. The CDR3 totals 15 residues. The CDR3 sequence is CASSFSDTSEETQYF. The CDR3 DNA is TGTGCCAGCAGTTTCTCGGACACCTCTGAGGAGACCCAGTACTTC.

This clonotype has more than one count but fewer than ten. The chain carries TRBV24-1 and TRBJ2-2; 7 positions agree with TRBD1. Germline CDR1 and CDR2: KGHDR and SFDVKD. The CDR3 loop spans 15 amino acids. With V trimmed by 4 bases and J by 7 bases, 8 bases remained unmatched. CDR3 amino acids: CATSDHDRVGGELFF. Written as DNA, the CDR3 is TGTGCCACCAGTGACCACGACAGGGTTGGCGGGGAGCTGTTTTTT.

This clonotype is a singleton in its sample. V and J are TRBV10-2 and TRBJ1-1, with 7 nucleotides matching TRBD1. This CDR3 contains 15 residues. The V gene's germline CDR1 is WSHSY and CDR2 SAAADI. Trimming at V came to 6 bases and at J to 0 bases, leaving 7 bases not matched to a gene. CDR3 protein: CASRGITGVNTEAFF. The CDR3 DNA reads TGCGCCAGCAGGGGGATTACAGGGGTGAACACTGAAGCTTTCTTT.

There are a few counts of this clonotype. The chain has TRBV27 and TRBJ2-2; D remains unclear. The CDR3 length is 15 residues. The V gene lost 0 bases and the J gene lost 6 bases, with 11 bases spanning the gap. The V gene's germline CDR1 is MNHEY and CDR2 SMNVEV (reference sequence). For the CDR3, the DNA is TGTGCCAGCAGTTTATCGTCTCTGGGTCCCGGGGAGCTGTTTTTT. Its protein is CASSLSSLGPGELFF.

The chain joins TRBV4-2 to TRBJ2-3; the D call may be TRBD1 or TRBD2 (7 bases each). Trimming removed 4 bases from V and 4 bases from J, with 12 bases in between. Germline lookup yields CDR1 LGHNA and CDR2 YNFKEQ. There are 14 residues in the CDR3. CDR3 sequence reads: CASSPRGRADTQYF. DNA of the CDR3: TGTGCCAGCAGCCCCAGGGGGAGGGCAGATACGCAGTATTTT.

This clonotype was recorded many times. The V and J genes are TRBV29-1 and TRBJ2-5; 9 bases align to TRBD2. Germline V gene lookup returns CDR1 SQVTM and CDR2 ANQGSEA. This CDR3 is 15 amino acids long. With 4 bases clipped from V and 3 bases from J, the junction kept 9 bases outside the gene matches. This CDR3 reads CSVGGEAGGKETQYF. In DNA form, the CDR3 reads TGCAGCGTTGGGGGTGAGGCGGGAGGGAAAGAGACCCAGTACTTC.

The chain carries TRBV6-2 or TRBV6-3 and TRBJ2-7; D not certain. From germline, CDR1 is MNHEY and CDR2 SVGEGT. This CDR3 region has 11 residues. V was pared by 10 bases and J by 3 bases, with 10 bases between. The CDR3 reads CATEAFYEQYF. Here the CDR3 DNA reads TGTGCCACAGAGGCCTTCTACGAGCAGTACTTC.

This clonotype was seen at least ten times. The rearrangement links TRBV13 to TRBJ2-3, with D possibly being TRBD2 (5 bases). V shed 5 bases and J shed 0 bases, with 15 bases lying between them. Germline lookup yields CDR1 PRHDT and CDR2 FYEKMQ (reference sequence). This CDR3 has 16 amino acids. The CDR3 DNA follows: TGTGCCAGCAGCCCCCTCGGGGATACTAGCACAGATACGCAGTATTTT. As protein: CASSPLGDTSTDTQYF.

This clonotype was counted many times. This chain uses TRBV5-1 with TRBJ2-7, with a possible D match to TRBD2 (5 bases). The germline V gene has CDR1 SGHRS and CDR2 YFSETQ. V shed 2 bases and J shed 6 bases, with 15 bases lying between them. This CDR3 comprises 14 residues. CDR3 in DNA: TGCGCCAGCAGCTTACGAACTGGACTTGTCGAGCAGTACTTC. Protein: CASSLRTGLVEQYF.

This clonotype was detected many times. This sequence joins TRBV7-3 and TRBJ2-3, with 7 bases fitting TRBD1. Germline CDR1 is SGHTA and CDR2 is FQGTGA. The V segment lost 0 bases and the J segment 2 bases; nucleotides outside the gene matches: 5. The CDR3 sequence is 16 residues long. The CDR3 DNA sequence: TGTGCCAGCAGCTTAACTGCCAGGGGGTCCACAGATACGCAGTATTTT. Amino acids: CASSLTARGSTDTQYF.

The table lists this clonotype with many counts. This chain connects TRBV18 to TRBJ2-1, with TRBD1 identical over 9 bases. The CDR3 has 15 amino acids. Germline V CDR1 and CDR2: KGHSH, LQKENI. The V gene end was trimmed by 6 bases and the J gene end by 7 bases; junction bases not matched to a gene: 10. The CDR3 loop is CASSPGTGSRNEQFF. CDR3 nucleotides: TGTGCCAGCTCCCCCGGGACAGGGTCCCGTAATGAGCAGTTCTTC.

In this sample, this clonotype turned up many times. The chain recombines TRBV28 with TRBJ1-2, with D possibly being TRBD1 (5 bases). Trimming took 6 bases from V and 4 from J, leaving 21 bases between them. CDR1 and CDR2 (germline): MDHEN, SYDVKM. This CDR3 spans 16 amino acids. The CDR3 coding sequence is TGTGCCAGCAGCTCCAATTCCGTGAGGGGTGTCTATGGCTACACCTTC. This gives the protein CASSSNSVRGVYGYTF.

This clonotype was detected ten times or more. The genes are TRBV7-9 and TRBJ2-7; D unresolved. There are 13 residues in the CDR3. V lost 4 bases and J lost 1, with 8 bases in between. Germline V gives CDR1 SEHNR, CDR2 FQNEAQ (reference sequence). In nucleotides, the CDR3 is TGTGCCAGCAGCTCTCTAGTGTCCTACGAGCAGTACTTC. As protein: CASSSLVSYEQYF.

This clonotype was picked up a small number of times. The chain joins TRBV2 to TRBJ2-7, with D possibly matching TRBD2 (6 bases). The CDR3 covers 14 residues. The germline CDR1 and CDR2 sequences are SNHLY and FYNNEI. V was cut by 6 bases and J by 0 bases, with 12 bases left in between. The CDR3 is CASSPSESSYEQYF. The CDR3 nucleotides are TGTGCCAGCAGCCCTAGCGAAAGCTCCTACGAGCAGTACTTC. The complete variable domain, with remaining parts taken from reference TRBV2 and TRBJ2-7, reads EPEVTQTPSHQVTQMGQEVILRCVPISNHLYFYWYRQILGQKVEFLVSFYNNEISEKSEIFDDQFSVERPDGSNFTLKIRSTKLEDSAMYFCASSPSESSYEQYFGPGTRLTVT.

For this clonotype: Given a much more abundant clone one base away, this may be a read error. The V and J genes are TRBV30 and TRBJ2-7, with D possibly being TRBD2 (5 bases). CDR3 size: 14 residues. Trimming took off 8 bases at V and 9 bases at J, with 26 bases between the two ends. Germline CDR1 and CDR2: GTSNPN and SVGIG (reference sequence). The CDR3 DNA reads TGTGCCAGCAGCTCTCCCGGCGGGTCGCTCGGGCAGTACTTC. Protein: CASSSPGGSLGQYF.

The J gene is TRBJ2-1, the V gene TRBV19; D is possibly TRBD1 (5 bases). V lost 4 bases and J lost 2, with 15 bases in between. Looked up from germline, CDR1 is LNHDA and CDR2 is SQIVND (reference sequence). This CDR3 is 16 amino acids long. In DNA, the CDR3 is TGTGCCAGTAGTACCGCAGCAGGGATCGCCTACAATGAGCAGTTCTTC. Residues: CASSTAAGIAYNEQFF.

CDR3 loop: CSVATGGLNTEAFF. CDR3 nucleotides: TGCAGCGTGGCGACAGGGGGTCTGAACACTGAAGCTTTCTTT. J is TRBJ1-1 and V is TRBV29-1; TRBD1 matches 9 bases. CDR3 length equals 14 residues. CDR1 SQVTM and CDR2 ANQGSEA come from the germline V gene. The V segment lost 6 bases and the J segment 0 bases; nucleotides outside the gene matches: 5. The full variable domain, in which reference TRBV29-1 and TRBJ1-1 provide the parts outside the CDR3, is SAVISQKPSRDICQRGTSLTIQCQVDSQVTMMFWYRQQPGQSLTLIATANQGSEATYESGFVIDKFPISRPNLTFSTLTVSNMSPEDSSIYLCSVATGGLNTEAFFGQGTRLTVV.